This record looks at one TCR beta chain sequence and its context. Other DNA variants within this sample encode the same CDR3. TCRdb keeps only in-frame clones here, not all; method: immunoSEQ multiplex PCR. The table records roughly 240,000 clones, 65% to 90% of them present only once. The record originates from a study of blood T cell repertoires in COVID-19. Study as a whole: From the United States, Italy and Spain came samples of acute and convalescent COVID-19.

Between the trimmed V and J ends, which lost 2 bases and 3 bases, there was a span of 8 bases. The CDR3 length is 13 residues. Germline CDR1 is SEHNR and CDR2 is FQNEAQ (reference sequence). The sequenced sample consisted of PBMCs or T cells enriched from blood (not recorded which). The TCR originated in a woman aged 45-60 years with acute COVID-19. V and J are TRBV7-9 and TRBJ2-7; D ambiguous. The CDR3 DNA follows: TGTGCCAGCAGCTTACCCCCCGGCTACGAGCAGTACTTC. This translates into CASSLPPGYEQYF.